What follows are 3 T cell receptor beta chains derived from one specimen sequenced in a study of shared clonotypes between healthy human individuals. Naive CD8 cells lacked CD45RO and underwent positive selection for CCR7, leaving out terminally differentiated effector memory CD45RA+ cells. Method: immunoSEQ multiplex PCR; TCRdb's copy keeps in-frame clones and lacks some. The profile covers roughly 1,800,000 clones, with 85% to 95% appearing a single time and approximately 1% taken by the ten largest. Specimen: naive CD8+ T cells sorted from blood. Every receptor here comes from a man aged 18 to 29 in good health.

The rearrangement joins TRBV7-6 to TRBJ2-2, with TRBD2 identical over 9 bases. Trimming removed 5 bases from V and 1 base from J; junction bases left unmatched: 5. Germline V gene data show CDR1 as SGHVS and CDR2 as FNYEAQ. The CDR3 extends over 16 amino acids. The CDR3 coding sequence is TGTGCCAGCAGCCTGGAGACTAGCGGGAACACCGGGGAGCTGTTTTTT. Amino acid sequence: CASSLETSGNTGELFF.

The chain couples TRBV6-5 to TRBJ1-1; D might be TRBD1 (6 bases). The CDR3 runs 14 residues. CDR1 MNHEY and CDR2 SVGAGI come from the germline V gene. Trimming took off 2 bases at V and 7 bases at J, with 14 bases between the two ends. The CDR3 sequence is CASSYIISDSEAFF. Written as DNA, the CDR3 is TGTGCCAGCAGTTACATCATATCGGACAGTGAAGCTTTCTTT.

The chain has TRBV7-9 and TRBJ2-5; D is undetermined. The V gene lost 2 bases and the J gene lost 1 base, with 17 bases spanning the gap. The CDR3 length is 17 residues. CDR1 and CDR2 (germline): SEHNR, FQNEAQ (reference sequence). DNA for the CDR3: TGTGCCAGCAGCTTACTTCCGACGGCAGTGGCCCAAGAGACCCAGTACTTC. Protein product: CASSLLPTAVAQETQYF.